The entry below gives a single T cell receptor beta chain sequence along with its context. Its antigen is currently not known. No per-base quality is available; no much larger clone lies one base away. TCRbeta CDR3 regions were amplified from genomic DNA by means of the immunoSEQ Assay, a bias-controlled multiplex PCR. On the authors' methods: Nucleated cell counts per sample were estimated from amplification of reference gene primers within the assay. Sequence reads were collapsed and filtered to measure the absolute abundance of every unique TCRbeta CDR3 rearrangement. For each sample, productive Simpson clonality was calculated by taking the square root of Simpson's diversity index across productive rearrangements. TCRdb stores this immuneACCESS table with in-frame sequences only. Part of the clones is absent; in the studies checked, under half of the shortfall reflects unresolved V genes, and no reason is known for the rest. Clone size and the V and J calls come from that table; the DNA yielded D and trimming. Present in this sample are some 320,000 clones, more than 70% of which were seen just once. Over 6% of the sample lies in the top ten.

A second Seattle source provided samples from volunteer blood donors who had recovered from COVID-19. The collaborating institutions used their own protocols to collect whole blood in K2EDTA tubes. For TCRbeta analysis, collaborator samples were shipped as frozen whole blood, as isolated PBMCs, or as DNA extracted from either sample type. The sample belongs to a study of blood T cell repertoires in COVID-19 (dated by TCRdb to about 2020). Broadly, across the study: Collaborator samples came from the United States, Italy and Spain and covered acute and convalescent phases of COVID-19. The repertoires were released in a freely available public database intended as a resource for research on the immune response to SARS-CoV-2. Where available, HLA class I and class II types were taken from metadata supplied by the sample provider and were not determined by assay-based typing. Subjects who had been exposed to COVID-19, were actively infected with it, or had recovered from it provided the deeply sampled blood TCRbeta repertoires that made up the dataset. The sample metadata nearly always contained a de-identified subject ID, COVID-19 status, age in years and sex. Samples came from the ongoing ImmuneRACE study (first 160 participants) plus 1,254 subjects from 6 global collaborators. The material from the prospective study consisted of cDNA or gDNA derived from T cells, B-cell-depleted T cells, or PBMCs. The research as a whole found: Clinical and demographic metadata were provided uncurated, with the amount varying by source and participant.

This sequence was found in a woman under 40 who had recovered from COVID-19. Sequencing used peripheral blood.

The base sequence is TGTGCCAGCATGAGGACATTGAGCTCCTACGAGCAGTACTTC. It specifies CASMRTLSSYEQYF. The chain couples TRBV6-6 to TRBJ2-7; the D gene is perhaps TRBD1, on 5 matching bases. From the germline V gene (reference sequence), CDR1 is MNHNY and CDR2 is SVGAGI. V is pared back by 7 bases and J by 0 bases, with 13 bases lying between the germline termini. Counted from cysteine to phenylalanine, this CDR3 has 14 amino acids. The DNA shown is the 42-base CDR3, in frame from base 1.